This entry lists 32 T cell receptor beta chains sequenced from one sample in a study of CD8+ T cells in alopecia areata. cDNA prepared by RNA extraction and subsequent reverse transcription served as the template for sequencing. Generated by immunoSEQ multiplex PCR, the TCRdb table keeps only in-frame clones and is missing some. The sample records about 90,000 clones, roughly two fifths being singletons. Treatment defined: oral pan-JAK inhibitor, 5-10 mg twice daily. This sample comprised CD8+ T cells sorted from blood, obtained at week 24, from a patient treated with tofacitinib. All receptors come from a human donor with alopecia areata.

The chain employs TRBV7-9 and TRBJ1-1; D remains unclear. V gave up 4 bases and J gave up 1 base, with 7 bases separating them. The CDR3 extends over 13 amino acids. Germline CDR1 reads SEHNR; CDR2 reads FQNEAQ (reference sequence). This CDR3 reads CASSSRENTEAFF. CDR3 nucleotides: TGTGCCAGCAGCTCTCGGGAGAACACTGAAGCTTTCTTT.

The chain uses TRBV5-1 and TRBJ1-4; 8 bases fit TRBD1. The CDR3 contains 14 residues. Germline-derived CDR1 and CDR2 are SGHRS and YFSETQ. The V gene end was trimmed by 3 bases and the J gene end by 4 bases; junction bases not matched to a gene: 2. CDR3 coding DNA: TGCGCCAGCAGCTGGACAGGGATTAATGAAAAACTGTTTTTT. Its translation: CASSWTGINEKLFF.

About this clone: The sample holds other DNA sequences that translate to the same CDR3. CDR3 in amino acids: CASSGGGTEAFF. CDR3 nucleotides: TGCGCCAGCAGTGGAGGGGGAACTGAAGCTTTCTTT. The V call is TRBV4-1, the J call TRBJ1-1; weak D call: TRBD1 (6 bases). The V gene lost 6 bases and the J gene lost 5 bases, with 10 bases spanning the gap. CDR1 is MGHRA, CDR2 YSYEKL, per germline. CDR3 length: 12 residues.

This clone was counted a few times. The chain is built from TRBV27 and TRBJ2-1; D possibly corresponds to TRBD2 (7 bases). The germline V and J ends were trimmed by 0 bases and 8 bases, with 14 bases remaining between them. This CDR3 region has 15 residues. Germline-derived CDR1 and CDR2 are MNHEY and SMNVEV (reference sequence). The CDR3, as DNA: TGTGCCAGCAGTTTATCTCCGGGGGGCAGGGATGAGCAGTTCTTC. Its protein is CASSLSPGGRDEQFF.

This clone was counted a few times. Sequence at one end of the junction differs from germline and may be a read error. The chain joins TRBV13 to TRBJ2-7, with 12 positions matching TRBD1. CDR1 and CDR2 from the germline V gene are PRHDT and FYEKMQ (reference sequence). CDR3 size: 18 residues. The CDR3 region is CASSPGDRGRYSSHEQYF. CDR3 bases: TGTGCCAGCAGCCCCGGGGACAGGGGGCGATATTCCTCCCACGAGCAGTACTTC.

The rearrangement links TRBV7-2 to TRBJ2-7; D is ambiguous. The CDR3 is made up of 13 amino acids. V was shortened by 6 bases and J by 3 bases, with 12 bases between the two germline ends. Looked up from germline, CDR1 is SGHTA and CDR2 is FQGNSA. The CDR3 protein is CASRDGRSYEQYF. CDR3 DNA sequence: TGTGCCAGCAGAGACGGACGGAGCTACGAGCAGTACTTC.

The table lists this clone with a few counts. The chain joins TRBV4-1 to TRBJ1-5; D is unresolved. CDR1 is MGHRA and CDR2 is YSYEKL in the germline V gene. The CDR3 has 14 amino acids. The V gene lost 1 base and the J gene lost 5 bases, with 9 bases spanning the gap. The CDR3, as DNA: TGCGCCAGCAGCCAAGGAGGGTATTATCAGCCCCAGCATTTT. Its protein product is CASSQGGYYQPQHF.

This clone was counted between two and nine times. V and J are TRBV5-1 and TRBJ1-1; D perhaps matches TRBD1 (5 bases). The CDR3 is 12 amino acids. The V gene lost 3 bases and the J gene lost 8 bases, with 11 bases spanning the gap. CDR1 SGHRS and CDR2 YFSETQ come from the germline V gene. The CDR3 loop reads CASSWGDAEAFF. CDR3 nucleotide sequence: TGCGCCAGCAGCTGGGGGGACGCCGAAGCTTTCTTT.

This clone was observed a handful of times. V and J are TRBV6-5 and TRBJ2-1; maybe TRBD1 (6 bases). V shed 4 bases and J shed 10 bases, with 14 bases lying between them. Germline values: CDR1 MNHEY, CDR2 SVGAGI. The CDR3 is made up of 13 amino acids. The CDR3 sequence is CASSFFQGLEQFF. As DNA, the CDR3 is TGTGCCAGCAGTTTCTTTCAGGGGCTGGAGCAGTTCTTC.

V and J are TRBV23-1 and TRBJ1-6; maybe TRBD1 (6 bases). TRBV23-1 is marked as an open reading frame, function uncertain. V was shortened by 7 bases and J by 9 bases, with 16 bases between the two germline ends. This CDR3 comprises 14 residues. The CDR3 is CASTDRPAGSPLHF. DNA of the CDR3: TGCGCCAGCACCGACAGGCCAGCTGGTTCACCCCTCCACTTT.

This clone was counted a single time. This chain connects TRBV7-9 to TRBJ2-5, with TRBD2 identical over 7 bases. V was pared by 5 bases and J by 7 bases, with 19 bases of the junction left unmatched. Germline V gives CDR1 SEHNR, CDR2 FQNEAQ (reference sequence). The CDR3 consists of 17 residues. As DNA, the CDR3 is TGTGCCAGCAGCCCTCAGTGGGTAGCGGGTCCCCTACCGACCCAGTACTTC. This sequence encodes CASSPQWVAGPLPTQYF.

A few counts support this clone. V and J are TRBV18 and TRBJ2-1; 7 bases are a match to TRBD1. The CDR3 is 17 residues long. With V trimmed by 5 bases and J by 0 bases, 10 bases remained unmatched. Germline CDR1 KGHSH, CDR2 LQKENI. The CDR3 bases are TGTGCCAGCTCATCTTCCCGGGACAGAGACTCCTACAATGAGCAGTTCTTC. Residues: CASSSSRDRDSYNEQFF.

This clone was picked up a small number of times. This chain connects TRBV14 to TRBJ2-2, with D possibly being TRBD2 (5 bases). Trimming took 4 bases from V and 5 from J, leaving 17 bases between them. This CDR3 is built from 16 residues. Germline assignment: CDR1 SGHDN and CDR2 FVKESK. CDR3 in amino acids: CASSPMAAGGTGELFF. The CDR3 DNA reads TGTGCCAGCAGCCCGATGGCGGCAGGAGGTACCGGGGAGCTGTTTTTT.

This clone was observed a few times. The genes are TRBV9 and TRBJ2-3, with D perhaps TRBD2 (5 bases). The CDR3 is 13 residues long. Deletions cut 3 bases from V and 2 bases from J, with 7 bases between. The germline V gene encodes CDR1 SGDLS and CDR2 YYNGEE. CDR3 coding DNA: TGTGCCAGCAGCGCGGACTCCACAGATACGCAGTATTTT. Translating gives CASSADSTDTQYF.

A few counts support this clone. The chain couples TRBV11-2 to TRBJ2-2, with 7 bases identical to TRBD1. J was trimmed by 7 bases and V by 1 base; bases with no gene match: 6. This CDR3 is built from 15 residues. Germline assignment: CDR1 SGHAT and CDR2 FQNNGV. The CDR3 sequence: CASSLVAGGNGELFF. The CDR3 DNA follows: TGTGCCAGCAGCTTAGTGGCAGGGGGTAACGGGGAGCTGTTTTTT. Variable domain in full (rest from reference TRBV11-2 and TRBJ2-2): EAGVAQSPRYKIIEKRQSVAFWCNPISGHATLYWYQQILGQGPKLLIQFQNNGVVDDSQLPKDRFSAERLKGVDSTLKIQPAKLEDSAVYLCASSLVAGGNGELFFGEGSRLTVL.

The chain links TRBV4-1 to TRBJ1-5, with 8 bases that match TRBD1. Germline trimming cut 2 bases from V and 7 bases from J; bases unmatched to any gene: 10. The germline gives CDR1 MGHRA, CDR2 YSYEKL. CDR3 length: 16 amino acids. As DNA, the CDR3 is TGCGCCAGCAGCCAAACCTATCCAGGGGGCTTACAGCCCCAGCATTTT. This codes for CASSQTYPGGLQPQHF.

This CDR3 is CASSLFTAYEQYF. The CDR3 coding sequence is TGTGCCAGCAGTCTCTTCACAGCCTACGAGCAGTACTTC. J is TRBJ2-7 and V is TRBV27; D not certain. V gave up 5 bases and J gave up 2 bases, with 10 bases separating them. The germline V gene has CDR1 MNHEY and CDR2 SMNVEV (reference sequence). The CDR3 covers 13 residues.

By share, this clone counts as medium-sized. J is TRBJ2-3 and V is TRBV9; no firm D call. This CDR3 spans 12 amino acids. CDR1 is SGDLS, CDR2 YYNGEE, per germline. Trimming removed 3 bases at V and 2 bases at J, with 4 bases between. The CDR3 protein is CASSALTDTQYF. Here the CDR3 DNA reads TGTGCCAGCAGCGCCCTCACAGATACGCAGTATTTT.

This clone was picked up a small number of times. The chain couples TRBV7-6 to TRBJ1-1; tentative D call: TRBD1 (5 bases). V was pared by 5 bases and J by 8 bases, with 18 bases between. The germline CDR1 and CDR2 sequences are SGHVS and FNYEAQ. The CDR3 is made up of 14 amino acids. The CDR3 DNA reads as TGTGCCAGCAGCCCTGGGGCAGGACGAGGAGAAGCTTTCTTT. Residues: CASSPGAGRGEAFF.

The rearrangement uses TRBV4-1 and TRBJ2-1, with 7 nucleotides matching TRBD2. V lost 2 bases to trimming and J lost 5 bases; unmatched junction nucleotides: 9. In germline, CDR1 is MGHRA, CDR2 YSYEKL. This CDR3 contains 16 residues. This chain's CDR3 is CASSQPRRAGDNEQFF. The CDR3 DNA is TGCGCCAGCAGCCAACCGCGCCGTGCGGGAGACAATGAGCAGTTCTTC.

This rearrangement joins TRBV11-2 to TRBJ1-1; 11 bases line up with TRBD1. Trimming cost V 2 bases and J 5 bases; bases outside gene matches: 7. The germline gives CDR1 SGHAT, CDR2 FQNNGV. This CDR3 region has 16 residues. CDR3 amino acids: CASSLTRDRGDTEAFF. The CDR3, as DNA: TGTGCCAGCAGCTTAACCCGGGACAGGGGGGATACTGAAGCTTTCTTT.

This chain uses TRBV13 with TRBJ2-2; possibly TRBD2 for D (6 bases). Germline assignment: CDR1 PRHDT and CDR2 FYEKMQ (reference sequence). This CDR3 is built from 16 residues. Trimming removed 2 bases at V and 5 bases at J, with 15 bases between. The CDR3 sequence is CASSLLAGLTTGELFF. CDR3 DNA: TGTGCCAGCAGCTTACTGGCGGGATTGACTACCGGGGAGCTGTTTTTT. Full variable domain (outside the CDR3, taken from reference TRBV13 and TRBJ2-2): AAGVIQSPRHLIKEKRETATLKCYPIPRHDTVYWYQQGPGQDPQFLISFYEKMQSDKGSIPDRFSAQQFSDYHSELNMSSLELGDSALYFCASSLLAGLTTGELFFGEGSRLTVL.

CDR3 sequence (DNA): TGTGCCAGCAGCGTAGGTTACAGTGACTATGGCTACACCTTC. The encoded protein is CASSVGYSDYGYTF. The chain has TRBV9 and TRBJ1-2; D is uncertain. Germline CDR1 reads SGDLS; CDR2 reads YYNGEE. CDR3 length: 14 residues. V was cut by 0 bases and J by 3 bases, with 9 bases left in between.

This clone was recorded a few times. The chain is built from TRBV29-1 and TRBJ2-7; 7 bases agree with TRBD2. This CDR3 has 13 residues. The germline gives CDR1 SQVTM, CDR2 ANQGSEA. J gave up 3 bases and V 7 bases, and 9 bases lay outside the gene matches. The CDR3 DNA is TGCAGCGGGGCCCGGGGGGAGGACTACGAGCAGTACTTC. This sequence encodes CSGARGEDYEQYF.

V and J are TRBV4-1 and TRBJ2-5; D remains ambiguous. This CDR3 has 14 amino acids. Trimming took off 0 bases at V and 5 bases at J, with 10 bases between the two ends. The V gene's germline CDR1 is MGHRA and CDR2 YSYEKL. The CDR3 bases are TGCGCCAGCAGCCAAGAGTCCAGAGGCGAGACCCAGTACTTC. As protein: CASSQESRGETQYF.

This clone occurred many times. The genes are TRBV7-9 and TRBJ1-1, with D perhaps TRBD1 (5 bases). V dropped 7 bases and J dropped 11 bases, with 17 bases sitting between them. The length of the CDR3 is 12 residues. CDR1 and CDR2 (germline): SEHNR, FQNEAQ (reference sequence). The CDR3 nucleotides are TGTGCCAGCACCCGGGGCAACAGCGAGGCTTTCTTT. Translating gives CASTRGNSEAFF. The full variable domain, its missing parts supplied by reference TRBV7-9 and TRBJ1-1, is DTGVSQNPRHKITKRGQNVTFRCDPISEHNRLYWYRQTLGQGPEFLTYFQNEAQLEKSRLLSDRFSAERPKGSFSTLEIQRTEQGDSAMYLCASTRGNSEAFFGQGTRLTVV.

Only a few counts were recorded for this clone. Here the CDR3 DNA reads TGCGCCAGCAGCCAAGATCTCCCTAGCGGGAGATTGTTGGAGACCCAGTACTTC. The encoded protein is CASSQDLPSGRLLETQYF. The chain links TRBV4-3 to TRBJ2-5; 10 positions match TRBD2. This CDR3 comprises 18 residues. Germline CDR1 and CDR2: LGHNA and YSLEER. V dropped 0 bases and J dropped 5; count of bases not matched to a gene: 12.

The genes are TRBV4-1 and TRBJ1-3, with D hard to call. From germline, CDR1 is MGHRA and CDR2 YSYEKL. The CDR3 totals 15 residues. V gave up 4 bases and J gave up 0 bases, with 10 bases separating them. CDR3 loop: CASSPSSSSGNTIYF. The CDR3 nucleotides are TGCGCCAGCAGCCCTTCGAGTAGCTCTGGAAACACCATATATTTT.

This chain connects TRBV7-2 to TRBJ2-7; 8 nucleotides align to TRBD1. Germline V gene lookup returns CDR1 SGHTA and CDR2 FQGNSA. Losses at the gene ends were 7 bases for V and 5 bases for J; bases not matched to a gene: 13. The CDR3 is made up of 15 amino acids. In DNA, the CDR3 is TGTGCCAGCATCCCGTGGGGGACAGGCGGCCACGAGCAGTACTTC. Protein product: CASIPWGTGGHEQYF.

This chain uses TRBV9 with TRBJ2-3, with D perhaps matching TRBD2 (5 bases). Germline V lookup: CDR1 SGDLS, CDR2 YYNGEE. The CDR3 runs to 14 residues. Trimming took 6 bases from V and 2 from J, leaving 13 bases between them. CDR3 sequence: CASTQGSNTDTQYF. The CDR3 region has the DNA TGTGCCAGCACCCAAGGGAGTAACACAGATACGCAGTATTTT.

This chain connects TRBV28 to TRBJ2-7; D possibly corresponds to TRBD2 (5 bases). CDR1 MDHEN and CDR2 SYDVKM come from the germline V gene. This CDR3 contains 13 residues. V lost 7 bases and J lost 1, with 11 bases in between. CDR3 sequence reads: CASTSAGSYEQYF. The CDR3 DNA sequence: TGTGCCAGCACAAGCGCGGGTTCCTACGAGCAGTACTTC.

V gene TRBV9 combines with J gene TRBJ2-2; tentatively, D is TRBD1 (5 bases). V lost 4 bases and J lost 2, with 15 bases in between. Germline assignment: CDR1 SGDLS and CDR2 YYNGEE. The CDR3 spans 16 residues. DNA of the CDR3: TGTGCCAGCAGCCCCTCTGAAGGGGATAACACCGGGGAGCTGTTTTTT. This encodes CASSPSEGDNTGELFF.